This T cell receptor beta chain is from a study of cytomegalovirus exposure and HLA in healthy donors. Findings and limits, study-wide: Later on, a genetic analysis was performed. It linked a missense variant in DCLRE1C with V- and J-gene trimming of TCR beta. Common viral pathogens (according to a later analysis) appeared linked to several of the most significant clusters.

In nominal health when sampled, donors likely had unrecorded immune exposures nonetheless. Primers included in the PCR were 60 Vbeta and 13 Jbeta primers. The repertoire was sequenced with immunoSEQ multiplex PCR; TCRdb's copy has only in-frame clones and lacks some. The sample contains some 93,000 clones, less than 80% of which appear only once. Concerning this clone itself: The antigen is undetermined.

Sequencing was performed on PBMCs. The sequence was collected from a woman in her forties in good health and CMV-seronegative.

Here the CDR3 DNA reads TGTGCCAGCAGCCAAGAAGGAAGTAGCCCCGCTATATACACAGATACGCAGTATTTT. Translation gives CASSQEGSSPAIYTDTQYF. The chain joins TRBV4-2 to TRBJ2-3; D is unclear. In germline, CDR1 is LGHNA, CDR2 YNFKEQ. V lost 0 bases to trimming and J lost 2 bases, with 21 bases between them. The CDR3 totals 19 residues.